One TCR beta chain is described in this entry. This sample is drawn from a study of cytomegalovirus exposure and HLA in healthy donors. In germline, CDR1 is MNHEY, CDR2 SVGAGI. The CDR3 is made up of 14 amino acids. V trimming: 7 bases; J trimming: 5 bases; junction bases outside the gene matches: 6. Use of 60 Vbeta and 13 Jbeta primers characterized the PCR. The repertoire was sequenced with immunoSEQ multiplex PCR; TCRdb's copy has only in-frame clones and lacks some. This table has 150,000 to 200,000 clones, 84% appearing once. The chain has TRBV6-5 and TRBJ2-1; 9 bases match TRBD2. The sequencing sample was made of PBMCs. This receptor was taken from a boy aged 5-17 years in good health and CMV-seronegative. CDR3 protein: CASKHSGGNNEQFF. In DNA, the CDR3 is TGTGCCAGCAAACATAGCGGGGGAAACAATGAGCAGTTCTTC.